This TCR beta chain was recovered during a study of spatial heterogeneity in lung cancer. This clonotype was seen many times. Its antigen is unidentified. Time point in this sample: sample taken at primary tumor resection. Donors were roughly 70 untreated early-stage non-small cell lung cancer patients. Tumor, nontumor lung or frozen PBMC supplied whole RNA that was sequenced unsorted. The V end lost 2 bases, the J end lost 6 bases, and 12 bases lay between the germline ends. The CDR3 consists of 14 residues. Germline V gives CDR1 SGHTA, CDR2 FQGTGA. In TCRdb, the 5' RACE reads were re-called with MiXCR into one record per CDR3 protein. The table records 13,000 or so distinct CDR3 sequences, approximately 2.9% of them present only once. General study points: The recorded estimate of tumor T cell coverage is 6.5% to 7% for alpha chains and approximately 13% for beta chains. When ubiquitous and regional expanded TCRs were counted, their numbers tracked ubiquitous and regional nonsynonymous mutations, respectively. Tumor mutation count correlated with how many alpha and beta TCRs expanded intratumorally.

The material sequenced was lung tumor tissue, taken at surgery. This sequence originates from a male donor with early-stage non-small cell lung cancer. The chain is built from TRBV7-3 and TRBJ2-3; possibly TRBD1 or TRBD2 for D (5 bases each). CDR3 DNA: TGTGCCAGCAGCTTAGGGGGTTGGGGGGATACGCAGTATTTT. It translates to CASSLGGWGDTQYF. The full variable domain, rest sourced from reference TRBV7-3 and TRBJ2-3, is GAGVSQTPSNKVTEKGKYVELRCDPISGHTALYWYRQSLGQGPEFLIYFQGTGAADDSGLPNDRFFAVRPEGSVSTLKIQRTERGDSAVYLCASSLGGWGDTQYFGPGTRLTVL.